These T cell receptor beta chains were read from a single sample in a study of OX40 agonist ivuxolimab in advanced cancers. Method: immunoSEQ multiplex PCR; TCRdb's copy keeps in-frame clones and lacks some. The sample includes tens of thousands of clones, about nine tenths seen only once; the top ten take roughly 30%. Sequenced material: CD4+ or CD8+ T cells sorted from blood, taken in a trial of the OX40 agonist ivuxolimab. All receptors come from an adult with an advanced solid tumor such as melanoma, head and neck, liver or kidney cancer. The CDR3 runs from the conserved cysteine through the conserved F or W. The D gene is left open where the match is weak. Size is omitted from some rows. Given values are once, few, many or a class for expanded clones.

cdr3_aa: CASSVDLAGIYNEQFF; cdr3_nt: TGTGCCAGCAGCGTAGACCTAGCGGGAATTTACAATGAGCAGTTCTTC; clone_size: -; v_call: TRBV9; j_call: TRBJ2-1; d_call: TRBD2
cdr3_aa: CASSLWSQPQHF; cdr3_nt: TGTGCCAGCAGCTTATGGTCTCAGCCCCAGCATTTT; clone_size: few; v_call: TRBV7-9; j_call: TRBJ1-5; d_call: -
cdr3_aa: CASSWSGSTNEKLFF; cdr3_nt: TGCGCCAGCAGCTGGAGCGGTAGTACTAATGAAAAACTGTTTTTT; clone_size: -; v_call: TRBV5-1; j_call: TRBJ1-4; d_call: -
cdr3_aa: CSVLGLAGGSKFKSSYNEQFF; cdr3_nt: TGCAGCGTTCTCGGACTAGCGGGAGGTTCTAAGTTCAAGAGCTCCTACAATGAGCAGTTCTTC; clone_size: -; v_call: TRBV29-1; j_call: TRBJ2-1; d_call: TRBD2
cdr3_aa: CASSESAERFNLPQHF; cdr3_nt: TGTGCCAGCAGTGAATCGGCAGAACGGTTCAACCTGCCCCAGCATTTT; clone_size: -; v_call: TRBV2; j_call: TRBJ1-5; d_call: -
cdr3_aa: CASSELAELSNQPQHF; cdr3_nt: TGTGCCAGCAGTGAATTGGCAGAGCTTAGCAATCAGCCCCAGCATTTT; clone_size: -; v_call: TRBV6-1; j_call: TRBJ1-5; d_call: -
cdr3_aa: CASSKNAYMNTEAFF; cdr3_nt: TGTGCCAGCAGTAAAAACGCCTACATGAACACTGAAGCTTTCTTT; clone_size: -; v_call: TRBV6-4; j_call: TRBJ1-1; d_call: -
cdr3_aa: CASSLLETLNTEAFF; cdr3_nt: TGTGCCAGCAGTTTATTAGAGACATTGAACACTGAAGCTTTCTTT; clone_size: -; v_call: TRBV28; j_call: TRBJ1-1; d_call: -
cdr3_aa: CASSPPGFHEQYF; cdr3_nt: TGTGCCAGCAGTCCCCCAGGGTTCCACGAGCAGTACTTC; clone_size: -; v_call: TRBV28; j_call: TRBJ2-7; d_call: -
cdr3_aa: CAWSVPGGYSYEQYF; cdr3_nt: TGTGCCTGGAGTGTACCTGGCGGGTACTCCTACGAGCAGTACTTC; clone_size: -; v_call: TRBV30; j_call: TRBJ2-7; d_call: -